This paragraph covers one TCR beta chain sequence. Its antigen is unknown. Per-base quality was not reported, and no clone a single base away is much larger than it. Viable CD3+CD4+ or CD3+CD8+ cells that were CCR7+CD45RA+CD45RO-CD95-CD27+CD28+ were classified as naive T cells. On the day of marrow donation, related bone marrow donors gave peripheral blood samples. Peripheral blood and bone marrow mononuclear cells were isolated by Ficoll-Hypaque density centrifugation and cryopreserved. FACS on a FACSAria II was used to sort CD4+ and CD8+ T cells, including the naive and memory subsets. This sample stems from a study of T cells after posttransplantation cyclophosphamide (dated by TCRdb to 2016 to 2017). Study-wide context: Using TRB sequencing, the study followed how the T cell repertoire reconstituted after myeloablative bone marrow transplantation in which posttransplantation cyclophosphamide served as GVHD prophylaxis. Samples from some 40 PTCy-treated patients, along with samples from 15 to 20 of their related bone marrow donors, underwent antigen receptor sequencing. TRB sequencing was performed on blood from all 35 or so PTCy patients with 1-year posttransplant specimens. Up to 3 additional blood samples from 2 to 5.2 years after transplant were also TRB-sequenced in 3 patients, as was pretransplant blood from 4 patients. Because TRA and TRB clonality were tightly correlated in 8 or 9 samples, subsequent TCR analyses were focused on TRB only. Public TRB sequences were compared against a database of over 3,600 sequences linked to responses to pathogens, tumor antigens, self-antigens and alloantigens. What the authors observed across the whole study: The TRB repertoires of T cells infiltrating skin or GI tract showed only limited overlap with the TRB repertoires of T cells in blood. Donor-recipient similarity was low at 1-2 months but rose over the first year, and later blood repertoires were often dominated by donor CD8+ memory clones. Across around 48 patients, recipient CMV seropositivity and CMV reactivation were highly associated with TRB clonality; PTCy diversity was similar to CNI/methotrexate controls.

Genomic DNA was the input for TRB sequencing, which was run either with the immunoSEQ assay at survey resolution or with the hsTCRB kit. Per the source publication's procedure: The immunoSEQ software handled the initial read processing, while the LymphoSeq R package was used for the repertoire analyses. Clonality was calculated as 1 minus normalized Shannon entropy, and the Gini coefficient was also calculated for each TRB dataset. To infer phenotypes in unsorted samples, TRB sequences from sorted subsets of the recipient or donor were mapped onto unsorted samples from the same recipient. Imported from immuneACCESS, the table was reduced by TCRdb to in-frame sequences with V and J called. These copies leave out some clones; in studies compared against another copy, an unresolved V gene accounts for under half, and the cause of the remainder is not known. V and J calls and clone size follow that table, whereas D and trimming were derived from the DNA. In all, the sample holds approximately 9,700 clones, and roughly 98% of those were seen once. Jointly, the top ten make up roughly 0.23% of the sample.

The CDR3 holds 11 amino acids from the cysteine to the phenylalanine. Just CDR3 DNA is preserved here, 33 bases in frame from base 1. CDR1 and CDR2 (DFQATT, SNEGSKA) derive from the germline V gene (reference sequence). V lost 6 bases and J lost 11 bases; the stretch between them is 13 bases long. The chain is made from TRBV20-1 and TRBJ1-4; the best D guess is TRBD1, with 5 bases matching. This TCR derives from a woman aged 55-69 years in good health, CMV-negative, and a related stem cell transplant donor. Sequencing used naive CD4+ T cells sorted from PBMCs. The CDR3 protein is CSASGGIKLFF. The sequenced DNA is TGCAGTGCCTCCGGGGGGATTAAACTGTTTTTT.